These 3 T cell receptor beta chains originate from one sample sequenced in a study of control samples from healthy donors and cancer patients. Generated by immunoSEQ multiplex PCR, the TCRdb table keeps only in-frame clones and is missing some. The sample records 95,000 to 150,000 clones, about nine tenths being singletons. The sequenced material came from blood. The receptors come from a woman between 18 and 30 years old in good health.

The genes are TRBV18 and TRBJ2-3, with a weak D call TRBD1 (6 bases). This CDR3 comprises 15 residues. In germline, CDR1 is KGHSH, CDR2 LQKENI. V was cut by 2 bases and J by 3 bases, with 12 bases left in between. The CDR3 DNA reads as TGTGCCAGCTCACCAAAGATAGGGGGTACAGATACGCAGTATTTT. This sequence encodes CASSPKIGGTDTQYF. The variable domain in full, completed from reference TRBV18 and TRBJ2-3, reads NAGVMQNPRHLVRRRGQEARLRCSPMKGHSHVYWYRQLPEEGLKFMVYLQKENIIDESGMPKERFSAEFPKEGPSILRIQQVVRGDSAAYFCASSPKIGGTDTQYFGPGTRLTVL.

V gene TRBV7-2 combines with J gene TRBJ1-2, with TRBD1 as a possible D gene (5 bases). Per the germline V gene, CDR1 is SGHTA and CDR2 is FQGNSA. Trimming took off 5 bases at V and 4 bases at J, with 14 bases between the two ends. The length of the CDR3 is 14 residues. CDR3 sequence: CASSQNRDGYGYTF. The CDR3 nucleotides read TGTGCCAGCAGCCAGAACCGGGACGGCTATGGCTACACCTTC.

The V gene is TRBV6-5, the J gene TRBJ2-1, with TRBD2 identical over 8 bases. The CDR3 extends over 14 amino acids. V shed 2 bases, J shed 7 bases, and the junction held 4 bases outside the gene matches. In germline, CDR1 is MNHEY, CDR2 SVGAGI. CDR3 in amino acids: CASSYVSGGNEQFF. Here the CDR3 DNA reads TGTGCCAGCAGTTACGTTTCGGGGGGGAATGAGCAGTTCTTC.